This section outlines one TCR beta chain sequence together with its context. The sequenced fragment ends 3 residues before the CDR3 boundary, so the rest is inferred from the germline J gene. This sample stems from a study of T cells in women clearing cervical HPV infection. Sequencing was performed with immunoSEQ multiplex PCR; in TCRdb, only in-frame clones are kept and a portion is missing. This sample contains around 20,000 clones. Germline lookup yields CDR1 MNHEY and CDR2 SVGEGT. V was clipped by 6 bases and J by 2 bases, with 19 bases between them. This CDR3 has 16 residues. The V and J genes are TRBV6-2 or TRBV6-3 and TRBJ1-2; D perhaps matches TRBD1 (5 bases). The TCR comes from a woman between 18 and 70 years old with a cervical HPV16 infection that either progressed to CIN3+ or cleared (not recorded which). Sequences were obtained from blood buffy coat. The CDR3 protein is CASRHTQGGGNYGYTF. Partial CDR3 DNA: TGTGCCAGCAGACATACCCAGGGAGGAGGAAACTATGGC.